What follows describes a single TCR beta chain. Clinical history reported by participants formed the basis on which cohorts were assigned. The assay was immunoSEQ multiplex PCR, and TCRdb's table has in-frame clones only and misses some. The data show 350,000 to 400,000 clones, with more than 80% seen just once and less than 1.2% held by the top ten. The record originates from a study of blood T cell repertoires in COVID-19. This CDR3 has 15 amino acids. The V and J ends lost 5 bases and 3 bases respectively, with 16 bases between them. Germline-derived CDR1 and CDR2 are SNHLY and FYNNEI. V gene TRBV2 combines with J gene TRBJ1-1; tentative D call: TRBD1 (6 bases). The source material was PBMCs or T cells enriched from blood (not recorded which). The clonotype comes from a man younger than 30 who had recovered from COVID-19. The CDR3 coding sequence is TGTGCCAGCAGTAAGACGCGGGGGGCGTACACTGAAGCTTTCTTT. Translated: CASSKTRGAYTEAFF.